Listed here are 28 T cell receptor beta chains from one sample, sequenced in a study of CD8+ T cells in alopecia areata. Extraction of RNA preceded its reverse transcription into cDNA, which served as the sequencing template. TCRdb's copy holds only in-frame clones and misses some; the assay was immunoSEQ multiplex PCR. The data contain about 150,000 clones, around 47% of them singletons. The specimen was CD4+ T cells sorted from blood. Every receptor here comes from a human donor with alopecia areata.

V usage is TRBV30 and J usage is TRBJ2-1, with TRBD2 identical over 8 bases. Per the germline V gene, CDR1 is GTSNPN and CDR2 is SVGIG (reference sequence). Germline trimming cut 4 bases from V and 6 bases from J; bases unmatched to any gene: 8. This CDR3 region has 14 residues. The CDR3 DNA is TGTGCCTGGACAGTTAGCGGGGCTTCCAATGAGCAGTTCTTC. Its translation: CAWTVSGASNEQFF.

This clone was counted between two and nine times. This chain uses TRBV27 with TRBJ2-3, with D possibly matching TRBD2 (6 bases). The ends were cut back, 2 bases at V and 6 bases at J, with 9 bases in the middle. The CDR3 runs to 13 residues. Looked up from germline, CDR1 is MNHEY and CDR2 is SMNVEV (reference sequence). The CDR3 nucleotides are TGTGCCAGCAGTTTAGGGGGGAGGGATACGCAGTATTTT. It specifies CASSLGGRDTQYF.

This clone was recorded a few times. J is TRBJ2-1 and V is TRBV7-3, with 11 nucleotides matching TRBD2. After removal of 4 bases from V and 6 bases from J, the junction contained 5 bases not matched to a gene. There are 15 residues in the CDR3. Germline V CDR1 and CDR2: SGHTA, FQGTGA. The CDR3, as DNA: TGTGCCAGCAGCTCACTAGCGGGAGTGAGCAATGAGCAGTTCTTC. It is translated as CASSSLAGVSNEQFF.

The rearrangement links TRBV9 to TRBJ2-1; 7 nucleotides match TRBD2. Losses at the gene ends were 4 bases for V and 3 bases for J; bases not matched to a gene: 10. In germline, CDR1 is SGDLS, CDR2 YYNGEE. The CDR3 extends over 16 amino acids. Written as DNA, the CDR3 is TGTGCCAGCAGCATGACTAGCAACAACTTCTACAATGAGCAGTTCTTC. It specifies CASSMTSNNFYNEQFF. Full variable domain (remainder filled in from reference TRBV9 and TRBJ2-1): DSGVTQTPKHLITATGQRVTLRCSPRSGDLSVYWYQQSLDQGLQFLIQYYNGEERAKGNILERFSAQQFPDLHSELNLSSLELGDSALYFCASSMTSNNFYNEQFFGPGTRLTVL.

The table lists this clone with a few counts. The chain recombines TRBV20-1 with TRBJ1-1; D unclear. In germline, CDR1 is DFQATT, CDR2 SNEGSKA (reference sequence). The CDR3 consists of 11 residues. V was shortened by 1 base and J by 8 bases, with 8 bases between the two germline ends. CDR3 coding DNA: TGCAGTGCTAGAGGGCCGATAGAAGCTTTCTTT. This gives the protein CSARGPIEAFF.

This rearrangement joins TRBV15 to TRBJ2-6; D remains ambiguous. CDR1 is LNHNV, CDR2 YYDKDF, per germline (reference sequence). V shed 2 bases and J shed 0 bases, with 5 bases lying between them. The CDR3 length is 15 residues. CDR3 bases: TGTGCCACCAGCAGACTTGGCTCTGGGGCCAACGTCCTGACTTTC. It yields the protein CATSRLGSGANVLTF. Using reference TRBV15 and TRBJ2-6 for the parts outside the CDR3, the full variable domain is DAMVIQNPRYQVTQFGKPVTLSCSQTLNHNVMYWYQQKSSQAPKLLFHYYDKDFNNEADTPDNFQSRRPNTSFCFLDIRSPGLGDTAMYLCATSRLGSGANVLTFGAGSRLTVL.

The chain carries TRBV19 and TRBJ2-1; D is undetermined. Germline V CDR1 and CDR2: LNHDA, SQIVND (reference sequence). This CDR3 spans 13 amino acids. Trimming cost V 5 bases and J 6 bases, with 11 bases left between them. CDR3 sequence: CASSLTERNEQFF. CDR3 nucleotides: TGTGCCAGTAGTTTGACCGAACGCAATGAGCAGTTCTTC.

This clone was detected only a few times. V gene TRBV6-6 combines with J gene TRBJ2-7; D gene ambiguous. The CDR3 loop spans 16 amino acids. V was shortened by 4 bases and J by 0 bases, with 16 bases between the two germline ends. The V gene's germline CDR1 is MNHNY and CDR2 SVGAGI (reference sequence). In nucleotides, the CDR3 is TGTGCCAGCAGTTCAACTACTCTGCGGAGCTCCTACGAGCAGTACTTC. It encodes CASSSTTLRSSYEQYF.

Only one count was recorded for this clone. The V and J genes are TRBV11-2 and TRBJ2-7; no clear D. The CDR3 length is 12 residues. The germline V and J ends were trimmed by 5 bases and 4 bases, with 9 bases remaining between them. CDR1 SGHAT and CDR2 FQNNGV come from the germline V gene. CDR3 in DNA: TGTGCCAGCAGCAGGAACTTATACGAGCAGTACTTC. Its protein product is CASSRNLYEQYF.

This clone was counted between two and nine times. The chain is built from TRBV27 and TRBJ2-7; no reliable D call. This CDR3 contains 11 residues. The V and J ends lost 5 bases and 2 bases respectively, with 4 bases between them. Germline CDR1 and CDR2: MNHEY and SMNVEV (reference sequence). The CDR3: CASSTPYEQYF. The CDR3 DNA reads TGTGCCAGCAGTACCCCCTACGAGCAGTACTTC.

This rearrangement joins TRBV5-1 to TRBJ2-1, with 9 bases aligning to TRBD1. Germline V gene data show CDR1 as SGHRS and CDR2 as YFSETQ. There are 13 residues in the CDR3. After removal of 7 bases from V and 5 bases from J, the junction contained 4 bases not matched to a gene. CDR3 in DNA: TGCGCCAGCGGCAACAGGGGGCACAATGAGCAGTTCTTC. Its translation: CASGNRGHNEQFF.

The V call is TRBV19, the J call TRBJ2-7, with 9 bases that match TRBD2. The CDR3 is 18 residues long. The V and J ends lost 5 bases and 3 bases, in that order; junction bases with no gene match: 17. Germline values: CDR1 LNHDA, CDR2 SQIVND (reference sequence). The CDR3 DNA is TGTGCCAGTAGTCCTCCCACCATCGGTAGCGGGAGTAACTACGAGCAGTACTTC. Translation: CASSPPTIGSGSNYEQYF.

This clone was found a few times. This sequence joins TRBV7-9 and TRBJ1-1; 7 bases match TRBD1. With 2 bases clipped from V and 0 bases from J, the junction kept 3 bases outside the gene matches. This CDR3 has 15 residues. CDR1 is SEHNR, CDR2 FQNEAQ, per germline (reference sequence). The CDR3 DNA is TGTGCCAGCAGCTTAAGTGGGACAGTGAACACTGAAGCTTTCTTT. Its translation is CASSLSGTVNTEAFF.

This clone was detected only a few times. The chain has TRBV2 and TRBJ2-6, with TRBD1 as a possible D gene (5 bases). The ends were cut back, 7 bases at V and 2 bases at J, with 12 bases in the middle. CDR1 is SNHLY and CDR2 is FYNNEI in the germline V gene. This CDR3 has 15 residues. The DNA for the CDR3 is TGTGCCAGCACCCTTTCAGGGACTGGGGCCAACGTCCTGACTTTC. Its protein is CASTLSGTGANVLTF.

The sample holds one count of this clone. The rearrangement links TRBV14 to TRBJ2-1; D gene unclear. The V gene's germline CDR1 is SGHDN and CDR2 FVKESK. This CDR3 is built from 13 residues. Trimming cost V 1 base and J 6 bases, with 7 bases left between them. CDR3 nucleotide sequence: TGTGCCAGCAGCCAAGTCAGACGCAATGAGCAGTTCTTC. The encoded protein is CASSQVRRNEQFF.

Here the CDR3 DNA reads TGTGCCAGCAGTTACTCATCTAGTATCGCCTACAATGAGCAGTTCTTC. Translation: CASSYSSSIAYNEQFF. V usage is TRBV6-5 and J usage is TRBJ2-1; D gene unclear. Germline V gene data show CDR1 as MNHEY and CDR2 as SVGAGI. The CDR3 has 16 amino acids. With 0 bases removed from V and 2 bases from J, the gap between germline ends came to 11 bases.

This sequence joins TRBV5-1 and TRBJ2-3; 7 nucleotides agree with TRBD1. There are 14 residues in the CDR3. Germline V lookup: CDR1 SGHRS, CDR2 YFSETQ. V lost 0 bases and J lost 6; bases outside the gene matches: 4. The CDR3: CASSLAGTADTQYF. The DNA of the CDR3 is TGCGCCAGCAGCTTGGCCGGGACAGCCGATACGCAGTATTTT.

The chain carries TRBV6-5 and TRBJ2-1; maybe TRBD1 (6 bases). Germline CDR1 MNHEY, CDR2 SVGAGI. There are 13 residues in the CDR3. V lost 5 bases and J 4 bases, leaving 9 bases between the germline ends. This chain's CDR3 is CASSVGHYNEQFF. For the CDR3, the DNA is TGTGCCAGCAGTGTGGGACATTACAATGAGCAGTTCTTC.

The chain couples TRBV14 to TRBJ1-2; 7 bases are a match to TRBD1. Germline V gene lookup returns CDR1 SGHDN and CDR2 FVKESK. The CDR3 contains 14 residues. The V and J ends lost 2 bases and 8 bases, in that order; junction bases with no gene match: 8. The CDR3 protein is CASSQPGQRYGYTF. CDR3 sequence (DNA): TGTGCCAGCAGCCAACCGGGACAGCGTTACGGCTACACCTTC. The full variable domain, completed using reference TRBV14 and TRBJ1-2, is EAGVTQFPSHSVIEKGQTVTLRCDPISGHDNLYWYRRVMGKEIKFLLHFVKESKQDESGMPNNRFLAERTGGTYSTLKVQPAELEDSGVYFCASSQPGQRYGYTFGSGTRLTVV.

The CDR3 DNA reads as TGCAGCTTCTCCGCGGGGGCTAGCGGCCTTCCTAGCACAGATACGCAGTATTTT. It specifies CSFSAGASGLPSTDTQYF. The V call is TRBV29-1, the J call TRBJ2-3; possible D gene TRBD2, 7 bases. The germline V gene encodes CDR1 SQVTM and CDR2 ANQGSEA. The CDR3 runs 18 residues. The ends were cut back, 8 bases at V and 0 bases at J, with 27 bases in the middle.

The chain joins TRBV6-4 to TRBJ2-1, with 10 positions matching TRBD2. The CDR3 length is 15 residues. Looked up from germline, CDR1 is MRHNA and CDR2 is SNTAGT. V was pared by 3 bases and J by 4 bases, with 3 bases of the junction left unmatched. CDR3 residues: CASSEGTSVYNEQFF. In DNA form, the CDR3 reads TGTGCCAGCAGTGAGGGGACTAGCGTATACAATGAGCAGTTCTTC.

In its sample, this clone was seen a few times. The V call is TRBV29-1, the J call TRBJ2-7; 8 bases fit TRBD1. This CDR3 region has 16 residues. The V gene's germline CDR1 is SQVTM and CDR2 ANQGSEA. Trimming at V came to 4 bases and at J to 2 bases, leaving 13 bases not matched to a gene. CDR3 nucleotides: TGCAGCGTTGGAAGCGGTTTTGGACAGGGAACCTACGAGCAGTACTTC. This gives the protein CSVGSGFGQGTYEQYF.

Notes on this clone: The same CDR3 arises from other DNA sequences in this sample as well. This chain uses TRBV29-1 with TRBJ1-1; no reliable D call. Germline V gene lookup returns CDR1 SQVTM and CDR2 ANQGSEA. The V gene lost 3 bases and the J gene lost 0 bases, with 8 bases spanning the gap. The CDR3 runs 13 residues. CDR3 DNA sequence: TGCAGCGTTGAGGAGTTCATGAACACTGAAGCTTTCTTT. This codes for CSVEEFMNTEAFF.

The chain joins TRBV7-2 to TRBJ2-2; D is undetermined. V was pared by 5 bases and J by 1 base, with 8 bases between. The CDR3 totals 14 residues. Germline V gene sequence: CDR1 SGHTA, CDR2 FQGNSA. The CDR3 loop is CASSIQRNTGELFF. CDR3 nucleotides: TGTGCCAGCAGCATACAGCGGAACACCGGGGAGCTGTTTTTT. The whole variable domain, remainder taken from reference TRBV7-2 and TRBJ2-2, is GAGVSQSPSNKVTEKGKDVELRCDPISGHTALYWYRQSLGQGLEFLIYFQGNSAPDKSGLPSDRFSAERTGGSVSTLTIQRTQQEDSAVYLCASSIQRNTGELFFGEGSRLTVL.

A single count supports this clone. Within the sample, other DNA sequences also encode this same CDR3. This chain joins TRBV5-1 and TRBJ1-1; no definite D call. V was shortened by 0 bases and J by 4 bases, with 10 bases between the two germline ends. Germline V gives CDR1 SGHRS, CDR2 YFSETQ. The CDR3 totals 14 residues. The CDR3 DNA reads as TGCGCCAGCAGCTTGGGGGGATTGGGCACTGAAGCTTTCTTT. As protein: CASSLGGLGTEAFF.

This clone was seen a single time. This chain connects TRBV10-3 to TRBJ2-3, with D uncertain. Germline CDR1 ENHRY, CDR2 SYGVKD. The V and J ends lost 3 bases and 3 bases respectively, with 4 bases between them. CDR3 length: 12 residues. CDR3 loop: CAISDRTDTQYF. CDR3 in DNA: TGTGCCATCAGTGACCGAACAGATACGCAGTATTTT.

The rearrangement joins TRBV7-9 to TRBJ2-3; D remains unclear. Germline CDR1 and CDR2: SEHNR and FQNEAQ (reference sequence). V lost 8 bases and J lost 7, with 13 bases in between. This CDR3 contains 12 residues. This chain's CDR3 is CASALQTHTQYF. The CDR3 DNA is TGTGCCAGCGCACTACAAACCCATACGCAGTATTTT.

This clone was detected a few times. The V call is TRBV5-1, the J call TRBJ2-1; 7 nucleotides agree with TRBD2. V lost 0 bases and J lost 12; bases outside the gene matches: 9. The V gene's germline CDR1 is SGHRS and CDR2 YFSETQ. The CDR3 length is 14 residues. This chain's CDR3 is CASSLEGAGKGQFF. The CDR3 DNA is TGCGCCAGCAGCTTGGAGGGAGCGGGAAAAGGGCAGTTCTTC.